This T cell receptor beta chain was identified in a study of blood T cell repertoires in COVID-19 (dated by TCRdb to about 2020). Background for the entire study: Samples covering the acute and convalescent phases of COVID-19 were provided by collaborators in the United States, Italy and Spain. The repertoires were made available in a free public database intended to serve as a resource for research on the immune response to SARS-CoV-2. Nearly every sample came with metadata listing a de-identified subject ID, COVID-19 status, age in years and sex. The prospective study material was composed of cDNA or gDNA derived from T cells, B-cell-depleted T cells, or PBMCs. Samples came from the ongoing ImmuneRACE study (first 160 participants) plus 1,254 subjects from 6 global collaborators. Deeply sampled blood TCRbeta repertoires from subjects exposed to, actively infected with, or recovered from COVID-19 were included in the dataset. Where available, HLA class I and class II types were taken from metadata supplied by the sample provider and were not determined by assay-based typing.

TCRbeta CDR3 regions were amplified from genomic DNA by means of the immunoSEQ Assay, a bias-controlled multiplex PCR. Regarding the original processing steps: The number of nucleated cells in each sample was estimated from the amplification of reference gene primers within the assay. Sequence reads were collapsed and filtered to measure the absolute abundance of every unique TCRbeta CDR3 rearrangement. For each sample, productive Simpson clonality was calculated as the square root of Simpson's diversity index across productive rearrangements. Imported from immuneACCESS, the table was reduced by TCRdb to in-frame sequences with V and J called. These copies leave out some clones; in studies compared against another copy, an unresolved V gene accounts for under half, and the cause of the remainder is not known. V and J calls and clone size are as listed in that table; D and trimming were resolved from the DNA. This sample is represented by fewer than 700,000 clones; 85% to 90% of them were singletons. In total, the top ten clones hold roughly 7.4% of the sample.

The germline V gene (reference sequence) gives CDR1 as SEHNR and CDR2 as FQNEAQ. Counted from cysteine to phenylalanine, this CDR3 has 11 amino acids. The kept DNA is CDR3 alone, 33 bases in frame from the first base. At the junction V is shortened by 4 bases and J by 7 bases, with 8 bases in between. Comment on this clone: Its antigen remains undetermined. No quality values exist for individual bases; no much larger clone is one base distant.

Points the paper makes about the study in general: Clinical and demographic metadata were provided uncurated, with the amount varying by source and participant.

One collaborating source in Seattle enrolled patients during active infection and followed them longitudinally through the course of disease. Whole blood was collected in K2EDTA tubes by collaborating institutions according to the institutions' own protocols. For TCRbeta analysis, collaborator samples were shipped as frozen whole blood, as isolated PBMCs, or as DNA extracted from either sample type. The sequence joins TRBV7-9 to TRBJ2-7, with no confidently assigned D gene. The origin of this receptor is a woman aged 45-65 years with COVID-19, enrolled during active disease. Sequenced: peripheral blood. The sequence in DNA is TGTGCCAGCAGCTCCTTCGGGGAGCAGTACTTC. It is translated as CASSSFGEQYF.